Listed below are T cell receptor beta chains from one sample, sequenced in a study of early T cells in non-severe SARS-CoV-2 infection. In TCRdb, the 5' RACE reads were re-called with MiXCR into one record per CDR3 protein. The sample carries tens of thousands of distinct CDR3 sequences, 4.5% to 5.5% recorded once. What was sequenced was whole blood. These receptors originate from an adult who was a healthcare worker with PCR-confirmed SARS-CoV-2 infection or an uninfected control (not recorded which). CDR3s include the opening cysteine and the closing phenylalanine or tryptophan. A D gene is named only where the DNA matches it firmly. Where a row states a size, it is once, few, many or the class of an expanded clone; other rows omit it.

many	-	TRBV5-1	TRBJ1-4	TGCGCCAGCAGCTTGGAGCCAGCCCATGATGAAAAACTGTTTTTT	CASSLEPAHDEKLFF
few	TRBD1	TRBV7-9	TRBJ1-4	TGTGCCAGCAGCGTAGGACAGGGAGAGGATGAAAAACTGTTTTTT	CASSVGQGEDEKLFF
many	-	TRBV12-3/TRBV12-4	TRBJ2-3	TGTGCCAGCAACCTGGACAGTAGCACAGATACGCAGTATTTT	CASNLDSSTDTQYF
many	TRBD1	TRBV29-1	TRBJ2-7	TGCAGCGTTGACCTGACAGGGTCCTACGAGCAGTACTTC	CSVDLTGSYEQYF
many	-	TRBV29-1	TRBJ2-7	TGCAGCGTCGCCCTACTAGACCCCTACGAGCAGTACTTC	CSVALLDPYEQYF
many	-	TRBV11-2	TRBJ2-2	TGTGCCAGCAGCTTACAGCCGAACACCGGGGAGCTGTTTTTT	CASSLQPNTGELFF
-	-	TRBV6-1	TRBJ2-3	TGTGCCGGCAGCGAAGCGAGGGGCGGCAGCACAGATACGCAGTATTTT	CAGSEARGGSTDTQYF
few	TRBD1	TRBV4-2	TRBJ2-7	TGTGCCAGCAGCCAAGGGGCGAGGACAGGCATCTCCTACGAGCAGTACTTC	CASSQGARTGISYEQYF
many	TRBD2	TRBV12-3/TRBV12-4	TRBJ2-5	TGTGCCAGCAGCGCTATAGCGGGGGGGCCAGAGACCCAGTACTTC	CASSAIAGGPETQYF
-	TRBD1	TRBV6-2/TRBV6-3	TRBJ2-7	TGTGCCAGCAGGGGACAGGGGAGACCCTACGAGCAGTACTTC	CASRGQGRPYEQYF
few	-	TRBV12-3/TRBV12-4	TRBJ1-1	TGTGCCAGCCTCCAATCACGCAGGGGTGGCACTGAAGCTTTCTTT	CASLQSRRGGTEAFF
many	-	TRBV6-1	TRBJ2-1	TGTGCCAGCAGGAAAGGGTCTGATTACAATGAGCAGTTCTTC	CASRKGSDYNEQFF
many	-	TRBV6-5	TRBJ1-1	TGTGCCAGCAGTACCACAGGGACTGAAGCTTTCTTT	CASSTTGTEAFF
many	-	TRBV6-2/TRBV6-3	TRBJ2-3	TGTGCCAGCAGTTACGGAGGGGAGGAAGTCTGGTCAGATACGCAGTATTTT	CASSYGGEEVWSDTQYF